Listed below are T cell receptor beta chains from one sample, sequenced in a study of shared clonotypes between healthy human individuals. The data were produced by immunoSEQ multiplex PCR, yet TCRdb's version contains in-frame clones alone and is incomplete. The data hold some 360,000 clones, with 70% to 75% observed a single time. The sequencing sample was made of memory CD4+ T cells sorted from blood. The receptors were sampled from a man aged 25 to 45 in good health. CDR3s leave out the opening cysteine and the closing phenylalanine or tryptophan.

>TRBJ2-1|TRBV29-1
SVDRSNRGRWNEQF
>TRBJ2-2|TRBV6-1
ASSGLLAENTGELF
>TRBJ2-3|TRBV2
ASRGLALSTDTQY
>TRBJ2-2|TRBV11-3
ASSPRQVTGELF
>TRBJ2-5|TRBV5-1
ASTTEKTQY
>TRBJ1-1|TRBV6-1
ASSEARQATEAF
>TRBJ2-7|TRBV27
NLPRGGTSYEQY
>TRBJ1-5|TRBV7-2
ASSLAPQGYQPQH
>TRBJ1-5|TRBV9
ASSRSPFSNQPQH
>TRBJ1-2|TRBV27
ASSLDRRYGYT
>TRBJ2-7|TRBV6-1
ASSEKGLEQY
>TRBJ2-5|TRBV11-2
ASSPIRADQY
>TRBJ1-1|TRBV6-5
ASSKRARPEAF
>TRBJ2-7|TRBV7-2
ASSLEGGQDYEQY
>TRBJ1-4|TRBV11-2
ASSSTGARGRLF
>TRBJ2-1|TRBV10-3
AISGGLAGVEQF
>TRBJ2-2|TRBV7-2
ATHPTGVTGELF
>TRBJ2-1|TRBV28
ASSFPNDNEQF
>TRBJ1-2|TRBV20-1
SAGRYGYT
>TRBJ2-1|TRBV10-3
AISAPGGAGNEQF
>TRBJ2-1|TRBV11-3
ASSHGQGPYNEQF
>TRBJ2-3|TRBV5-1
ASRRDGGESGY
>TRBJ2-1|TRBV11-2
ASSTGLAGHNEQF
>TRBJ2-2|TRBV5-1
ASSALGQGTGELF
>TRBJ2-2|TRBV11-2
ASSLYERVSGELF
>TRBJ1-1|TRBV29-1
SVKYRDRKNEAF
>TRBJ1-5|TRBV6-1
ASSGQSNQPQH
>TRBJ2-1|TRBV5-1
ASSWGTGGEQF
>TRBJ2-7|TRBV9
ASNPSGSGGWYEQY
>TRBJ2-7|TRBV4-1
ASSPGQVLGEQY
>TRBJ2-2|TRBV13
ASSSRIEGGELF
>TRBJ2-5|TRBV10-3
AISERGAAVETQY
>TRBJ2-2|TRBV19
ASSIWGAGELF
>TRBJ2-1|TRBV6-1
ASIPLAGGGEQF
>TRBJ2-5|TRBV5-1
ASSLEETQY
>TRBJ2-3|TRBV4-2
ASSQFATASGVTDTQY
>TRBJ1-4|TRBV28
ASTTLGTAGEKLF
>TRBJ2-3|TRBV11-2
ASRQTIAGSTDTQY
>TRBJ2-7|TRBV29-1
SAGWKGSSYEQY
>TRBJ2-5|TRBV7-9
ASSQRYIETQY
>TRBJ2-1|TRBV19
ASTSTGVVSGEQF
>TRBJ2-7|TRBV19
ASSMGQGELYEQY
>TRBJ1-1|TRBV28
ASSSTRTGNTEAF
>TRBJ2-3|TRBV2
ASSPTGLAGASDTQY
>TRBJ2-7|TRBV2
ASRTGPNYEQY
>TRBJ2-7|TRBV7-9
ASSPRTSGRGYEQY
>TRBJ1-2|TRBV6-6
ASSSGRNYGYT
>TRBJ1-5|TRBV19
ASSTRQGAYGVPQH
>TRBJ1-1|TRBV2
ASRGEGTEAF
>TRBJ2-1|TRBV9
ASSVYSRDNEQF
>TRBJ1-1|TRBV30
ASAPPTGERTEAF